The T cell receptor (beta chain) under discussion was sequenced for a study of blood T cell repertoires in COVID-19. Study overall: Some COVID-19 samples were acute and others convalescent; all came from the United States, Italy and Spain. PBMCs, B-cell-depleted T cells, or T cells provided the cDNA or gDNA that made up the material.

A Seattle source enrolled patients during active infection and followed them longitudinally. J lost 7 bases, V lost 6 bases, and 14 bases had no gene match. Looked up from germline, CDR1 is MNHEY and CDR2 is SVGAGI. This CDR3 has 15 residues. Original data processing: It was from reference gene primer amplification that nucleated cell counts were estimated. This table comes from immunoSEQ multiplex PCR, and its TCRdb copy is limited to in-frame clones, with some not included. V, J and clone size were drawn from that table, and D and trimming were deduced from the DNA. The profile covers 130,000 to 150,000 clones, with 80% to 90% appearing a single time and 8% taken by the ten largest.

The sequence was obtained from a woman aged 55-70 years with COVID-19, enrolled during active disease. The rearrangement links TRBV6-5 to TRBJ2-5, with 7 nucleotides matching TRBD2. Input material: peripheral blood. The CDR3 protein is CASSPRLAVIGTQYF. The CDR3, as DNA: TGTGCCAGCAGCCCCCGGCTAGCGGTTATAGGGACCCAGTACTTC.